This T cell receptor beta chain originates from a study of PD-L1 blockade in urothelial cancer. The CDR3 consists of 12 residues. Germline CDR1 reads SGHRS; CDR2 reads YFSETQ. Unmatched junction bases numbered 2, after V lost 4 bases and J lost 5 bases. Spiked synthetic TCR analogs estimated absolute template abundance per PCR. The repertoire was sequenced with immunoSEQ multiplex PCR; TCRdb's copy has only in-frame clones and lacks some. The repertoire holds fewer than 130,000 clones, approximately 85% seen once, with 2.4% in the top ten. This chain joins TRBV5-1 and TRBJ1-1; 7 positions match TRBD1. This clonotype was obtained from a man aged 50 to 60 with urothelial cancer. The specimen comprised PBMCs, sampled around atezolizumab (anti-PD-L1) treatment. CDR3 in DNA: TGCGCCAGCAGCCCCAGGGGGACTGAAGCTTTCTTT. It encodes CASSPRGTEAFF.